What follows is one T cell receptor (beta chain) and its context. This clonotype was observed at least ten times. No antigen is known for it. No base qualities exist here, and no much larger clone lies one base off it. The data belong to a study of T cell repertoires in cytomegalovirus infection (dated by TCRdb to between 2017 and 2020). About the study as a whole: Donor HLA type was relevant to the analysis, as public TCR beta signatures indicated carriage of CMV infection together with the matching HLA type.

Reading from cysteine to phenylalanine, the CDR3 counts 15 amino acids. Just the 45-base CDR3 DNA is kept, in frame starting at base 1. V is shortened by 8 bases, J by 1 base, and the region joining them spans 14 bases. The instrument was an Illumina HiSeq 1500. The public reads were run again by TCRdb, first through fastp at Q25 and then through MiXCR, and only productive beta chains were kept. Each CDR3 protein appears once, grouped with its most common genes and DNA. The sample table holds around 440,000 distinct CDR3 sequences, of which about 11% were seen once. Roughly a tenth of the sample is held by the ten biggest clonotypes. The investigation overall reported the following: In the ex vivo response, HLA-C-restricted CMV-specific TCR beta clonotypes were dominant, and in two of eight donors the single most frequent clonotype came from this HLA-C-restricted group. Carriers of CMV infection plus the relevant HLA type were discriminated by the cumulative frequency of public TCR beta family members in the study cohort and in an independent roughly 320-donor cohort.

Sequencing input: PBMCs. Rearrangement joined TRBV12-3 or TRBV12-4 to TRBJ2-2; the D gene is perhaps TRBD2, from 7 matching bases. The TCR originated in a human donor in good health (CMV status not recorded). Some clones in this sample may be carry-over from other donors' samples. The bases are TGTGCCAGCGGGGGGGCGGGCAAGAACACCGGGGAGCTGTTTTTT. The translation is CASGGAGKNTGELFF.